The following is a T cell receptor beta chain sequence with its context. Its target is unknown. The study profiled TCR beta VDJ and CDR3 using genomic DNA as template. Via MiXCR, TCRdb re-called the reads, giving one row per CDR3 protein. The sample holds 210,000 or so distinct CDR3 sequences, roughly 50% seen once. Previously, flow cytometry had revealed CD8+CD57+ cell expansion in the patients chosen for sequencing. Severe acquired aplastic anemia was diagnosed in all patients. This sample was taken from a study of CD8+CD57+ T cells in acquired aplastic anemia. Whole-study findings and limits: Researchers report that around 30 CD8+ CDR3 sequences appeared in both patients and controls.

The clonotype originates from a human donor with aplastic anemia. Sequenced sample: sorted CD4+, CD8+, or CD8+CD57+ T cells (not recorded which) from PBMCs.

CDR3 amino acids: CASSLYPDTQYF. Written as DNA, the CDR3 is TGTGCCAGCAGCCTGTACCCAGATACGCAGTATTTT. V gene TRBV7-9 combines with J gene TRBJ2-3, with D hard to call. CDR1 and CDR2 (germline): SEHNR, FQNEAQ (reference sequence). V was cut by 5 bases and J by 4 bases, with 7 bases left in between. The CDR3 consists of 12 residues.